One sample yielded the 32 T cell receptor beta chains listed below, sequenced in a study of blood T cell repertoires in COVID-19. TCRdb keeps only in-frame clones here, not all; method: immunoSEQ multiplex PCR. The sample records about 320,000 clones, 85% being singletons. Source material: PBMCs or T cells enriched from blood (not recorded which). The origin of the receptors is a woman in her twenties or thirties who had been exposed to COVID-19.

V gene TRBV27 combines with J gene TRBJ2-1; possibly TRBD2 for D (7 bases). CDR3 length: 16 amino acids. Germline V lookup: CDR1 MNHEY, CDR2 SMNVEV (reference sequence). With 2 bases removed from V and 2 bases from J, the gap between germline ends came to 13 bases. The CDR3 sequence: CASSLGGGGAYNEQFF. DNA for the CDR3: TGTGCCAGCAGTTTAGGGGGGGGCGGTGCCTACAATGAGCAGTTCTTC.

This sequence joins TRBV12-3 or TRBV12-4 and TRBJ2-7, with a tentative D call TRBD1 (5 bases). There are 12 residues in the CDR3. Trimming removed 5 bases at V and 5 bases at J, with 10 bases between. The CDR3 loop reads CASSQTGDEQYF. The CDR3 nucleotides read TGTGCCAGCAGTCAAACAGGAGACGAGCAGTACTTC.

This clone was counted only a few times. The same CDR3 arises from other DNA sequences in this sample as well. The rearrangement links TRBV10-1 to TRBJ1-1; 7 bases align to TRBD1. The germline V gene encodes CDR1 WNHNN and CDR2 SYGVQD (reference sequence). V shed 8 bases and J 0 bases; nucleotides not matched to a gene: 3. The CDR3 has 13 residues. CDR3 in amino acids: CASSGQLNTEAFF. In DNA, the CDR3 is TGCGCCAGCTCGGGACAGTTGAACACTGAAGCTTTCTTT.

The J gene is TRBJ2-2, the V gene TRBV4-2; TRBD2 matches at 7 bases. Germline lookup yields CDR1 LGHNA and CDR2 YNFKEQ. There are 18 residues in the CDR3. V lost 2 bases and J lost 3; bases outside the gene matches: 12. CDR3 DNA sequence: TGTGCCAGCAGCCAACTCACTAGCGTATCCCCGGACACCGGGGAGCTGTTTTTT. It encodes CASSQLTSVSPDTGELFF.

This clone was seen a few times. The same CDR3 also results from other DNA sequences found in this sample. This chain joins TRBV30 and TRBJ1-2; perhaps TRBD1 as D (5 bases). The V end lost 0 bases, the J end lost 6 bases, and 8 bases lay between the germline ends. The CDR3 length is 12 residues. In germline, CDR1 is GTSNPN, CDR2 SVGIG (reference sequence). The CDR3 loop reads CAWSVQGNGYTF. CDR3 nucleotides: TGTGCCTGGAGTGTCCAGGGTAATGGCTACACCTTC.

CDR3 sequence reads: CASSPQGTIHGYTF. The DNA for the CDR3 is TGTGCCAGTAGTCCGCAGGGAACGATACATGGCTACACCTTC. The chain couples TRBV19 to TRBJ1-2, with D tentatively TRBD1 (5 bases). This CDR3 is 14 amino acids long. Germline V gives CDR1 LNHDA, CDR2 SQIVND (reference sequence). The V gene lost 5 bases and the J gene lost 6 bases, with 16 bases spanning the gap.

The rearrangement links TRBV7-9 to TRBJ2-7, with TRBD2 identical over 9 bases. The CDR3 has 15 amino acids. V lost 4 bases, J lost 3 bases, and 7 bases stayed unmatched. Germline V gene lookup returns CDR1 SEHNR and CDR2 FQNEAQ (reference sequence). CDR3 sequence: CASSSSGTSIYEQYF. The CDR3 DNA reads as TGTGCCAGCAGCTCCTCAGGGACTAGCATCTACGAGCAGTACTTC.

This clone was seen only a few times. V is TRBV20-1 and J is TRBJ2-2; D call uncertain. The CDR3 runs 13 residues. Germline V gene lookup returns CDR1 DFQATT and CDR2 SNEGSKA (reference sequence). With 6 bases removed from V and 4 bases from J, the gap between germline ends came to 12 bases. CDR3 nucleotide sequence: TGCAGTGCAAGTGATGTTATCACCGGGGAGCTGTTTTTT. Translated: CSASDVITGELFF.

The chain carries TRBV28 and TRBJ1-4; unclear D gene. Germline lookup yields CDR1 MDHEN and CDR2 SYDVKM. Trimming took off 4 bases at V and 4 bases at J, with 10 bases between the two ends. The CDR3 loop spans 14 amino acids. CDR3 DNA sequence: TGTGCCAGCAGTTCCCCTCCCTTTAATGAAAAACTGTTTTTT. Translation gives CASSSPPFNEKLFF.

This clone has just a few counts. V usage is TRBV6-6 and J usage is TRBJ2-7, with 13 bases aligning to TRBD2. CDR3 size: 14 residues. Germline CDR1 MNHNY, CDR2 SVGAGI (reference sequence). The ends lost 10 bases at V and 2 bases at J; junction bases unmatched: 5. In DNA, the CDR3 is TGTGCCACCACACTAGCGGGGGGGACCTACGAGCAGTACTTC. It codes for CATTLAGGTYEQYF.

This clone was seen only once. The rearrangement links TRBV21-1 to TRBJ1-1; the table assigns TRBD1, which was not confirmed against the DNA. TRBV21-1 is a documented pseudogene. This CDR3 has 15 amino acids. The CDR3 DNA reads as TGTGCCAGCAGCAAAGAGGGGGACAGCTACACTGAAGCTTTCTTT. Translation: CASSKEGDSYTEAFF.

This chain links TRBV9 with TRBJ2-7; D gene unclear. In germline, CDR1 is SGDLS, CDR2 YYNGEE. The CDR3 contains 12 residues. Trimming left V 0 bases short and J 4 bases short, with 5 bases between. The CDR3 sequence is CASSVDGYEQYF. In DNA form, the CDR3 reads TGTGCCAGCAGCGTAGACGGGTACGAGCAGTACTTC. The complete variable domain, with remaining parts taken from reference TRBV9 and TRBJ2-7, reads DSGVTQTPKHLITATGQRVTLRCSPRSGDLSVYWYQQSLDQGLQFLIQYYNGEERAKGNILERFSAQQFPDLHSELNLSSLELGDSALYFCASSVDGYEQYFGPGTRLTVT.

The genes are TRBV2 and TRBJ1-4; D is ambiguous. CDR3 size: 15 residues. V was cut by 2 bases and J by 0 bases, with 7 bases left in between. Germline-derived CDR1 and CDR2 are SNHLY and FYNNEI. The CDR3 DNA sequence: TGTGCCAGCAGTGAAACCTATGCAACTAATGAAAAACTGTTTTTT. Protein: CASSETYATNEKLFF.

The rearrangement links TRBV4-1 to TRBJ2-7, with D perhaps TRBD1 (6 bases). The CDR3 extends over 15 amino acids. V was trimmed by 3 bases and J by 1 base, leaving 13 bases between them. Germline V gene sequence: CDR1 MGHRA, CDR2 YSYEKL. Here the CDR3 reads CASSHLQGTSYEQYF. The CDR3 DNA is TGCGCCAGCAGCCACCTACAGGGAACTTCCTACGAGCAGTACTTC.

The chain is built from TRBV2 and TRBJ1-3; 8 nucleotides line up with TRBD1. The CDR3 loop spans 15 amino acids. Germline V lookup: CDR1 SNHLY, CDR2 FYNNEI. V gave up 7 bases and J gave up 0 bases; unmatched junction bases: 5. Written as DNA, the CDR3 is TGTGCCAGCAAGACAGGGGTTAACTCTGGAAACACCATATATTTT. Amino acids: CASKTGVNSGNTIYF.

J is TRBJ1-2 and V is TRBV7-2; D is unresolved. The germline V gene encodes CDR1 SGHTA and CDR2 FQGNSA. The CDR3 is 15 residues long. V lost 1 base and J lost 3, with 12 bases in between. CDR3 sequence (DNA): TGTGCCAGCAGCTTAGTTCCGGGGAGGGACTATGGCTACACCTTC. Its translation: CASSLVPGRDYGYTF.

This clone was seen a few times. The CDR3 DNA follows: TGCGCCAGCAGCTTGGCACAGACTAACTATGGCTACACCTTC. Its protein product is CASSLAQTNYGYTF. The chain links TRBV5-1 to TRBJ1-2; D call uncertain. The CDR3 sequence is 14 residues long. With 0 bases removed from V and 0 bases from J, the gap between germline ends came to 6 bases. Germline V CDR1 and CDR2: SGHRS, YFSETQ.

The chain carries TRBV4-2 and TRBJ1-4; 9 bases map to TRBD1. The ends lost 0 bases at V and 4 bases at J; junction bases unmatched: 6. CDR1 LGHNA and CDR2 YNFKEQ come from the germline V gene. The CDR3 spans 17 residues. The chain's CDR3 is CASSQDNWDRVNEKLFF. In DNA, the CDR3 is TGTGCCAGCAGCCAAGATAATTGGGACAGGGTTAATGAAAAACTGTTTTTT.

CDR3 in DNA: TGTGCCAGCTCACCCACCCAATCTAGCGGGGGGATGCAAGAGACCCAGTACTTC. As protein: CASSPTQSSGGMQETQYF. V is TRBV18 and J is TRBJ2-5, with 11 bases aligning to TRBD2. The CDR3 is 18 amino acids. Germline values: CDR1 KGHSH, CDR2 LQKENI. J was trimmed by 2 bases and V by 3 bases; bases with no gene match: 11.

This clone came up a few times. The chain uses TRBV19 and TRBJ1-3; D not resolved. The V and J ends lost 7 bases and 2 bases respectively, with 21 bases between them. CDR1 LNHDA and CDR2 SQIVND come from the germline V gene (reference sequence). The CDR3 is 17 residues long. The CDR3, as DNA: TGTGCCAGTATTACGTCGCCCGGTTACTTACCTGGAAACACCATATATTTT. Its protein is CASITSPGYLPGNTIYF.

This clone was seen a single time. The V call is TRBV7-3, the J call TRBJ2-1; a possible D gene is TRBD1 (6 bases). Germline values: CDR1 SGHTA, CDR2 FQGTGA. The CDR3 length is 14 residues. The V end lost 6 bases, the J end lost 4 bases, and 13 bases lay between the germline ends. CDR3 residues: CASSYPQGYNEQFF. In nucleotides, the CDR3 is TGTGCCAGCAGTTACCCCCAGGGGTACAATGAGCAGTTCTTC.

This clone was observed once. The rearrangement uses TRBV24-1 and TRBJ1-1; perhaps TRBD1 as D (6 bases). Trimming took off 6 bases at V and 0 bases at J, with 13 bases between the two ends. The CDR3 totals 15 residues. The germline V gene has CDR1 KGHDR and CDR2 SFDVKD. CDR3: CATSKKTGMNTEAFF. The DNA of the CDR3 is TGTGCCACCAGTAAAAAGACAGGCATGAACACTGAAGCTTTCTTT.

This CDR3 is CASSPWGGRTDTQYF. The CDR3 bases are TGTGCCAGCAGTCCGTGGGGGGGGCGAACAGATACGCAGTATTTT. The chain links TRBV6-2 or TRBV6-3 to TRBJ2-3, with D possibly matching TRBD2 (7 bases). The germline V gene encodes CDR1 MNHEY and CDR2 SVGEGT. The CDR3 sequence is 15 residues long. The V and J ends lost 5 bases and 3 bases respectively, with 15 bases between them.

V usage is TRBV5-1 and J usage is TRBJ2-1; D perhaps matches TRBD1 (6 bases). The CDR3 loop spans 14 amino acids. The V and J ends lost 3 bases and 5 bases respectively, with 12 bases between them. Germline V CDR1 and CDR2: SGHRS, YFSETQ. This CDR3 reads CASSSDSRNNEQFF. The CDR3 coding sequence is TGCGCCAGCAGCTCGGACAGCAGAAACAATGAGCAGTTCTTC.

This CDR3 is CASELYQETQYF. CDR3 bases: TGTGCCAGCGAACTGTACCAAGAGACCCAGTACTTC. The chain carries TRBV6-5 and TRBJ2-5; D is unclear. V was trimmed by 8 bases and J by 0 bases, leaving 7 bases between them. In germline, CDR1 is MNHEY, CDR2 SVGAGI. The CDR3 is 12 amino acids.

The gene calls are TRBV7-9 and TRBJ2-1, with D perhaps matching TRBD1 (6 bases). V was pared by 5 bases and J by 7 bases, with 18 bases between. Germline CDR1 and CDR2: SEHNR and FQNEAQ (reference sequence). The CDR3 has 15 residues. CDR3 in DNA: TGTGCCAGCAGCCCCCCAGGGGTTCTAGAGAATGAGCAGTTCTTC. Amino acids: CASSPPGVLENEQFF.

This clone was observed a single time. This rearrangement joins TRBV21-1 to TRBJ2-3; the DNA was not used to check the table's D call, TRBD2. TRBV21-1 corresponds to a pseudogene. CDR3 length: 13 residues. The CDR3 region is CASSKASRRAQYF. CDR3 DNA sequence: TGTGCCAGCAGCAAAGCATCCCGACGGGCGCAGTATTTT.

This clone was seen just once. The chain joins TRBV3-1 (or the pseudogene TRBV3-2) to TRBJ1-2; D not resolved. Per the germline V gene, CDR1 is LGHDT and CDR2 is YNNKEL (reference sequence). Trimming shortened V by 0 bases and J by 0 bases, and 8 bases separated the two germline ends. The CDR3 has 15 amino acids. CDR3 in DNA: TGTGCCAGCAGCCAAGATCGCTATACTAACTATGGCTACACCTTC. Protein product: CASSQDRYTNYGYTF.

The chain is built from TRBV7-9 and TRBJ2-1; D not certain. V was shortened by 2 bases and J by 8 bases, with 10 bases between the two germline ends. Germline V gene sequence: CDR1 SEHNR, CDR2 FQNEAQ (reference sequence). The CDR3 length is 13 residues. This CDR3 reads CASSLNSLDEQFF. The DNA for the CDR3 is TGTGCCAGCAGCTTAAACAGTCTGGATGAGCAGTTCTTC.

The V gene is TRBV4-1, the J gene TRBJ1-4, with 8 bases identical to TRBD1. Germline trimming cut 3 bases from V and 5 bases from J; bases unmatched to any gene: 8. The CDR3 runs 16 residues. The germline CDR1 and CDR2 sequences are MGHRA and YSYEKL. The CDR3 sequence: CASSQARTGRNEKLFF. The CDR3 DNA is TGCGCCAGCAGCCAGGCCCGGACAGGGCGGAATGAAAAACTGTTTTTT.

The CDR3 loop is CASSIKGQYNSPLHF. The DNA of the CDR3 is TGTGCCAGTAGTATTAAGGGGCAGTATAATTCACCCCTCCACTTT. The chain links TRBV19 to TRBJ1-6; the D gene is possibly TRBD1 (5 bases). This CDR3 spans 15 amino acids. Trimming stripped 3 bases from V and 4 bases from J, with 10 bases between. The germline CDR1 and CDR2 sequences are LNHDA and SQIVND (reference sequence).

This chain joins TRBV5-4 and TRBJ1-2; maybe TRBD1 (5 bases). The CDR3 spans 14 residues. CDR1 is SGHNT and CDR2 is YYREEE in the germline V gene (reference sequence). Trimming took 2 bases from V and 2 from J, leaving 10 bases between them. CDR3 DNA sequence: TGTGCCAGCAGCTTAAGCGGGGGAAACTATGGCTACACCTTC. Its protein product is CASSLSGGNYGYTF.